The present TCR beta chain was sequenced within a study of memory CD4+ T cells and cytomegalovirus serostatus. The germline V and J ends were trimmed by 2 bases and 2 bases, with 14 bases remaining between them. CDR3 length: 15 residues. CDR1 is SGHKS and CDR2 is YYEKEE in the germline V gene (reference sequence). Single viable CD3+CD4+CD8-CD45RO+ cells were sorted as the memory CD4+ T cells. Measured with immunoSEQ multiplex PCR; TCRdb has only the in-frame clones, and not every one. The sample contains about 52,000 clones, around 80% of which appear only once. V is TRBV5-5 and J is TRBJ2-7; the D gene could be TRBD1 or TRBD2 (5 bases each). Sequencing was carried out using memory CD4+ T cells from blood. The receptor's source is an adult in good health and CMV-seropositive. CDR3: CASSLTGTATYEQYF. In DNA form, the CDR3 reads TGTGCCAGCAGCTTAACCGGGACGGCTACCTACGAGCAGTACTTC.